The rows below give T cell receptor beta chains drawn from one sample of a study of T cell responses to AZD1222 COVID-19 vaccine. Generated by immunoSEQ multiplex PCR, the TCRdb table keeps only in-frame clones and is missing some. The sample has roughly 120,000 clones; around 90% are singletons. The sequencing used peripheral blood, collected on day 0 of AZD1222 vaccination. Source of these receptors: an adult in good health. The CDR3 runs from the conserved cysteine through the conserved F or W. The order of the fields is J gene, D gene, V gene, CDR3 protein. The D gene is left open where the match is weak.

>TRBJ1-1|NA|TRBV6-5
CASSSPQGKAFF
>TRBJ2-4|TRBD1|TRBV19
CASSFGQVGVTKNIQYF
>TRBJ2-5|NA|TRBV30
CAWSPKGGGLRETQYF
>TRBJ2-7|TRBD2|TRBV7-9
CASSSGLAGGRSYEQYF
>TRBJ1-4|TRBD1|TRBV7-6
CASSLPITGGGKFNERLFF
>TRBJ2-7|NA|TRBV4-1
CASSPYEGRPSYEQYF
>TRBJ1-2|TRBD1|TRBV11-2
CASSQGQGFYGYTF
>TRBJ1-2|NA|TRBV9
CASSRRFKNYGYTF
>TRBJ1-5|NA|TRBV9
CASSSRPPTAPPGMPQHF
>TRBJ1-2|NA|TRBV7-8
CASSPRGVAGYGYTF
>TRBJ2-2|NA|TRBV19
CASSIGVSPGELFF
>TRBJ2-5|NA|TRBV4-2
CASSQDGDLQETQYF
>TRBJ1-1|NA|TRBV7-9
CASSLAPLRHTEAFF
>TRBJ1-5|TRBD1|TRBV2
CASSTGTGYLGFPQPQHF
>TRBJ2-7|TRBD2|TRBV6-2/TRBV6-3
CASSTITLAGPPYEQYF
>TRBJ1-2|NA|TRBV12-3/TRBV12-4
CASTRPGTDGYTF
>TRBJ2-1|TRBD2|TRBV10-3
CAINPGTSGYNEQFF
>TRBJ1-2|NA|TRBV5-1
CASSSGQPLDGYTF
>TRBJ1-1|TRBD1|TRBV6-2/TRBV6-3
CASSRWTGANTEAFF
>TRBJ1-2|NA|TRBV7-9
CASSLVRADSYGYTF
>TRBJ2-7|NA|TRBV21-1
CASSNSMGRTYEQYF
>TRBJ2-4|NA|TRBV13
CASSLGKAKNIQYF
>TRBJ2-7|NA|TRBV30
CAWSVRYEQYF
>TRBJ1-3|NA|TRBV4-1
CASSHLGRGPRGNTIYF
>TRBJ1-3|NA|TRBV7-8
CASSPRSMPSGNTIYF
>TRBJ1-2|TRBD1|TRBV3-1/TRBV3-2
CASSVYRGVASSDGYTF
>TRBJ2-5|NA|TRBV29-1
CSVALGPRETQYF
>TRBJ2-6|NA|TRBV30
CAWSVAGSGANVLTF
>TRBJ2-5|TRBD1|TRBV4-3
CASSQGLTGGETQYF
>TRBJ2-4|TRBD1|TRBV14
CASSSRDRAGNIQYF
>TRBJ1-2|NA|TRBV11-2
CASSLPGTGGWGYTF
>TRBJ2-3|TRBD2|TRBV6-2/TRBV6-3
CASSYSTSSTDTQYF
>TRBJ2-2|NA|TRBV6-5
CASSPSGGFTGELFF
>TRBJ1-4|NA|TRBV7-3
CASSSHPAQALEEKLFF
>TRBJ1-1|NA|TRBV2
CASNPSRLNTEAFF
>TRBJ1-4|NA|TRBV3-1/TRBV3-2
CASSQTDLRLFF
>TRBJ1-1|NA|TRBV5-1
CASSLPRGTEAFF
>TRBJ2-7|NA|TRBV6-5
CASSYLRVGGDEQYF
>TRBJ1-5|NA|TRBV6-1
CASSEGGTPNQPQHF
>TRBJ1-2|NA|TRBV7-9
CASSPDIFNYGYTF
>TRBJ2-7|TRBD1|TRBV14
CASSKDRGSSYEQYF
>TRBJ2-1|NA|TRBV30
CAWNRGATYNEQFF
>TRBJ1-4|TRBD1|TRBV28
CASTYPGTGGKLFF
>TRBJ2-1|TRBD1|TRBV6-5
CASSSLQGISYNEQFF
>TRBJ2-6|NA|TRBV9
CASSLIPHLLRSGANVLTF
>TRBJ2-1|TRBD1|TRBV10-3
CAIKGQGTHNEQFF
>TRBJ1-6|TRBD1|TRBV15
CATSPDRAYSPLHF